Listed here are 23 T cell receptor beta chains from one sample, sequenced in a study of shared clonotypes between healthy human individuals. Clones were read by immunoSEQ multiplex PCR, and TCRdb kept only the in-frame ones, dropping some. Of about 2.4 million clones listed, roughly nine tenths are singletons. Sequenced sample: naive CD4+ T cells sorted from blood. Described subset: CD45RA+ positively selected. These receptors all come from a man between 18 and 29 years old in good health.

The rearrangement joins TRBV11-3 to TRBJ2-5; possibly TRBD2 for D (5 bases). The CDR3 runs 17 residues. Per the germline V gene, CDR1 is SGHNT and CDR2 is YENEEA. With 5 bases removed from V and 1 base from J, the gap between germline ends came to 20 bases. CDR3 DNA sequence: TGTGCCAGCAGCACTCCATTCTCGGGATCAGGCCAAGAGACCCAGTACTTC. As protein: CASSTPFSGSGQETQYF.

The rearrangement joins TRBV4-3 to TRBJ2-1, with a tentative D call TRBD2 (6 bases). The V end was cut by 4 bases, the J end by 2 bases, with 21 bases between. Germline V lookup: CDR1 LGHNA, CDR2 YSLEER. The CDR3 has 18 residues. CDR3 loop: CASSRNKKAGLPYNEQFF. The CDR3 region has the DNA TGCGCCAGCAGCCGAAATAAAAAAGCGGGCTTGCCCTACAATGAGCAGTTCTTC.

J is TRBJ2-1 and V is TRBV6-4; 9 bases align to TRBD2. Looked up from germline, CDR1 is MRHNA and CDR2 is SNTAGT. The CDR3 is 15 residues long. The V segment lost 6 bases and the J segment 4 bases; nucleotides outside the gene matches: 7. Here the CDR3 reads CASRETSGTYNEQFF. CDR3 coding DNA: TGTGCCAGCAGGGAGACTAGCGGAACATACAATGAGCAGTTCTTC.

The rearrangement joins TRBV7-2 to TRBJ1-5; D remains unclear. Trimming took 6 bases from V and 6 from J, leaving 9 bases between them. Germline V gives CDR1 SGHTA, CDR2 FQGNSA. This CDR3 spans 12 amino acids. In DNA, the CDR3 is TGTGCCAGCAGTCAAAGCGGTCAGCCCCAGCATTTT. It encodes CASSQSGQPQHF.

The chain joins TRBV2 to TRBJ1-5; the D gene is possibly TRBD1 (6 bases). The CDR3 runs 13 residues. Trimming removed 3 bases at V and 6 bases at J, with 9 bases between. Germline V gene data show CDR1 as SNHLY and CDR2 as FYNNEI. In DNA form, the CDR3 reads TGTGCCAGCAGTGAGGAACAGGGTCAGCCCCAGCATTTT. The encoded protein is CASSEEQGQPQHF.

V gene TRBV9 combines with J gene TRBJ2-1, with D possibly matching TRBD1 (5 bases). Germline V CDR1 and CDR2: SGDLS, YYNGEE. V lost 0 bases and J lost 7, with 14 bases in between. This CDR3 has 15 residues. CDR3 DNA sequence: TGTGCCAGCAGCGTAGGGGGAACAGGTCCGAATGAGCAGTTCTTC. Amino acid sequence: CASSVGGTGPNEQFF.

The CDR3 sequence: CASSWAGPDLANEQFF. CDR3 coding DNA: TGCGCCAGCAGTTGGGCGGGACCGGATCTGGCTAATGAGCAGTTCTTC. This sequence joins TRBV5-1 and TRBJ2-1, with D tentatively TRBD2 (6 bases). The CDR3 covers 16 residues. Germline CDR1 is SGHRS and CDR2 is YFSETQ. V was trimmed by 5 bases and J by 7 bases, leaving 22 bases between them.

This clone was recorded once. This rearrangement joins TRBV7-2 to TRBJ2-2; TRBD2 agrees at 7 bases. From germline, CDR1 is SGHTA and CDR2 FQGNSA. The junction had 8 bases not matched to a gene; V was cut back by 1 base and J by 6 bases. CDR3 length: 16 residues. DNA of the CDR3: TGTGCCAGCAGCTTAGTGGCGGGAGTGGGATCCGGGGAGCTGTTTTTT. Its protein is CASSLVAGVGSGELFF.

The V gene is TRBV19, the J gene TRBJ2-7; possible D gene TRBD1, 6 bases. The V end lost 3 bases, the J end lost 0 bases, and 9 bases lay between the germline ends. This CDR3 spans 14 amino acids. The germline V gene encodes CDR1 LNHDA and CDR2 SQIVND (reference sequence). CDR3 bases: TGTGCCAGTAGTATGATACAGGGCTCCTACGAGCAGTACTTC. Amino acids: CASSMIQGSYEQYF.

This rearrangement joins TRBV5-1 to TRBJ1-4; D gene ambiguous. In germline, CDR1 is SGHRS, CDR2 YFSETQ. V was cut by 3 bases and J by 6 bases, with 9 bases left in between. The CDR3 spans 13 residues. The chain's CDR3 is CASSSVLDEKLFF. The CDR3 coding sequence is TGCGCCAGCAGCTCTGTATTGGATGAAAAACTGTTTTTT.

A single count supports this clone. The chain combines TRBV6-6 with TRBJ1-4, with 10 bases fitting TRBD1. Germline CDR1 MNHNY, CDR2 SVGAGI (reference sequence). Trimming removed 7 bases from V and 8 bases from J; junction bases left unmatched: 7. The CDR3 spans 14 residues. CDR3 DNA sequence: TGTGCCAGCAACCGGGACAGGGGTCGAGAAAAACTGTTTTTT. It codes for CASNRDRGREKLFF.

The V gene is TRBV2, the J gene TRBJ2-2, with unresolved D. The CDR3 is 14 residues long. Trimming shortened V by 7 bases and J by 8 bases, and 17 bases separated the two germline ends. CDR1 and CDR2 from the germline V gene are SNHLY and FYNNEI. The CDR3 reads CASINYPDVGELFF. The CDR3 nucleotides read TGTGCCAGCATAAACTACCCCGATGTAGGGGAGCTGTTTTTT.

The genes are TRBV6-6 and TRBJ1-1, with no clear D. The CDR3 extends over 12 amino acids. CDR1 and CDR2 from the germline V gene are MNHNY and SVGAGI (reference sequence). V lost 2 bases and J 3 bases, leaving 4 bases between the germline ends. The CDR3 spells CASSYVYTEAFF. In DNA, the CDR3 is TGTGCCAGCAGTTACGTCTACACTGAAGCTTTCTTT.

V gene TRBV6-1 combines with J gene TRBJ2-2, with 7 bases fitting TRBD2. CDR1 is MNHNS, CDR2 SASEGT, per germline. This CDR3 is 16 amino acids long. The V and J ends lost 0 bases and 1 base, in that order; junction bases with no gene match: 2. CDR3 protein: CASSEAGGGNTGELFF. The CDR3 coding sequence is TGTGCCAGCAGTGAAGCTGGCGGGGGGAACACCGGGGAGCTGTTTTTT.

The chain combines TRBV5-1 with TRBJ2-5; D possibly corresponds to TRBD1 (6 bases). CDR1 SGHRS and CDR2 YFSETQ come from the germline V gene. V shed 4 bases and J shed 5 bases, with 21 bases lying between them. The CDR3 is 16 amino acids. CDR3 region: CASSPGTTTFRETQYF. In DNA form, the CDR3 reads TGCGCCAGCAGCCCCGGGACAACAACCTTTAGGGAGACCCAGTACTTC.

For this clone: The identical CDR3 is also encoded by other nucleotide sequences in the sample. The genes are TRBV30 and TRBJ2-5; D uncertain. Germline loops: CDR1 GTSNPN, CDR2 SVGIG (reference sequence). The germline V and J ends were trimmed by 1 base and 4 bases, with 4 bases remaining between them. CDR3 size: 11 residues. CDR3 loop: CAWSESETQYF. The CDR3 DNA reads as TGTGCCTGGAGTGAGTCAGAGACCCAGTACTTC.

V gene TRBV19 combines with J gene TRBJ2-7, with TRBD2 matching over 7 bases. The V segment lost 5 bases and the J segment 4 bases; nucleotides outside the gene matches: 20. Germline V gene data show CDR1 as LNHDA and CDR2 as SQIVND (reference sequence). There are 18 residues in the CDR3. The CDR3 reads CASSWGLDRDYQKYEQYF. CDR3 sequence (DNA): TGTGCCAGTAGTTGGGGCCTAGACCGGGACTACCAGAAATACGAGCAGTACTTC.

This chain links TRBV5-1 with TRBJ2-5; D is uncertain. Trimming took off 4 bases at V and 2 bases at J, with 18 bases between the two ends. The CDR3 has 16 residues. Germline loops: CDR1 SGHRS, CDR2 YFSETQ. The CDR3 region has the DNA TGCGCCAGCAGCCCCCTGATCGGCGTCGCTCAAGAGACCCAGTACTTC. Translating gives CASSPLIGVAQETQYF.

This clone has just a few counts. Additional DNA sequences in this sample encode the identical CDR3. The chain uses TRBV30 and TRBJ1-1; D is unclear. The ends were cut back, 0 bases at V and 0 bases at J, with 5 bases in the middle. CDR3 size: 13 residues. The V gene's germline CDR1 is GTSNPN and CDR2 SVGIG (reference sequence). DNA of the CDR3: TGTGCCTGGAGTGTTGGATTGAACACTGAAGCTTTCTTT. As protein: CAWSVGLNTEAFF. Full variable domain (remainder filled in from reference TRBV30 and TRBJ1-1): SQTIHQWPATLVQPVGSPLSLECTVEGTSNPNLYWYRQAAGRGLQLLFYSVGIGQISSEVPQNLSASRPQDRQFILSSKKLLLSDSGFYLCAWSVGLNTEAFFGQGTRLTVV.

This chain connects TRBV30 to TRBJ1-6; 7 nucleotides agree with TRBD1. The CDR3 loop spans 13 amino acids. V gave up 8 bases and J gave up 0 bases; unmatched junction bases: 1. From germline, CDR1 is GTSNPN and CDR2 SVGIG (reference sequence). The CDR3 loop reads CARQGSYNSPLHF. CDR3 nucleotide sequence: TGTGCCCGACAGGGCTCCTATAATTCACCCCTCCACTTT.

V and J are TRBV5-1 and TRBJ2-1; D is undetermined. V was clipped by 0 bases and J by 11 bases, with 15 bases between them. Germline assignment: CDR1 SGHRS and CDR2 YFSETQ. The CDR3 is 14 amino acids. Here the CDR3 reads CASSLASGQDQQFF. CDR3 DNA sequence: TGCGCCAGCAGCTTGGCGTCGGGCCAGGATCAGCAGTTCTTC.

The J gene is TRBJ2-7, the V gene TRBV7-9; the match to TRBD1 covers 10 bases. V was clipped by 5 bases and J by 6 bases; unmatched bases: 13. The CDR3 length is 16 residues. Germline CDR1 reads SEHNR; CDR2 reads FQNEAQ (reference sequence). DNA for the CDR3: TGTGCCAGCAGCCGGACAGGGGGGGACACGGCCTCCGAGCAGTACTTC. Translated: CASSRTGGDTASEQYF.

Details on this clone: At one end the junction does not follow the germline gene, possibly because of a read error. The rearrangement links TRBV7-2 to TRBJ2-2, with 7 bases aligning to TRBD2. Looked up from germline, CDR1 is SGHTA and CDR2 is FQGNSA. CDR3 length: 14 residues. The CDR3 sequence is CASSLAEVTGELFF. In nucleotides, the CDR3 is TGTGCCAGCAGCCTAGCGGAGGTCACCGGGGAGCTGTTTTTT.